These T cell receptor beta chains were read from a single sample in a study of CXCR3-negative and CXCR3-positive naive CD8 T cells. TCRdb re-called the 5' RACE reads, yielding one record per CDR3 amino acid sequence without DNA. This table lists 70,000 to 95,000 distinct CDR3 sequences. Sequenced: naive CXCR3- CD8+ T cells from blood. Receptors originate from a human donor in good health. Some clones in this sample may be carry-over from other donors' samples. The CDR3 runs from the conserved cysteine through the conserved F or W. Each record gives: V gene, J gene, CDR3 protein.

TRBV11-2	TRBJ2-3	CASSRPSTDTQYF
TRBV5-1	TRBJ2-1	CASSAGGQGFSPNEQFF
TRBV7-6	TRBJ2-2	CGSSSNRDREWLARNTGELFF
TRBV10-3	TRBJ2-7	CAISEFSGTTYEQYF
TRBV6-5	TRBJ2-7	CASSYSQQGVNPYEQYF
TRBV18	TRBJ2-7	CASSDLQGMSYEQYF
TRBV29-1	TRBJ2-5	CSVVVDRGTQYF
TRBV28	TRBJ1-5	CASLGTAGPQHF
TRBV29-1	TRBJ2-1	CSGLGGMNEQFF
TRBV28	TRBJ2-7	CASKPPEDRVGEQYF
TRBV7-9	TRBJ2-7	CASSPPGSYEQYF
TRBV21-1	TRBJ1-2	CASSTPGHDHRGNYGYTF
TRBV4-1	TRBJ2-3	CASSQVGTTTDTQYF
TRBV2	TRBJ2-5	CASSEVSGLAETQYF
TRBV5-1	TRBJ1-4	CASHNDREDEKLFF
TRBV28	TRBJ2-3	CASSLVLGTYTDTQYF
TRBV7-3	TRBJ2-6	CASSLTVTGDLQSSGANVLTF
TRBV20-1	TRBJ2-7	CSARDARGIDYEQYF
TRBV7-9	TRBJ1-1	CASSPGQGAFF
TRBV7-6	TRBJ2-7	CASSLRPDTYEQYF
TRBV7-9	TRBJ2-7	CASSSWTSGSSYEQYF
TRBV28	TRBJ1-5	CASRSTGQGLFSNQPKHF
TRBV6-5	TRBJ2-7	CASRDRDAYEQYF
TRBV6-5	TRBJ1-2	CASTRTGGNYGYTF
TRBV5-4	TRBJ2-7	CASSPRGAGVYEQYF
TRBV28	TRBJ2-7	CASSLVWYEQYF
TRBV29-1	TRBJ2-5	CSVIPYLAEETQYF
TRBV29-1	TRBJ2-3	CSVPRGENPKPSTDTQYF
TRBV25-1	TRBJ1-1	CASSEGGTEAFF
TRBV20-1	TRBJ2-7	CSARESSSSYEQYF
TRBV29-1	TRBJ2-3	CSADREGPGDTQYF
TRBV7-3	TRBJ2-2	CASSLRGYTGELFF
TRBV2	TRBJ1-1	CASSEPGQGHGNTEAFF
TRBV29-1	TRBJ2-7	CSVPGQSTYEQYF
TRBV5-1	TRBJ2-4	CAGSWDAGLAVGNIQYF
TRBV29-1	TRBJ1-2	CSVEDREKANYGYTF
TRBV25-1	TRBJ2-7	CASLDFPRQGLERYF
TRBV2	TRBJ2-3	CASSRLAGSDTQYF
TRBV5-6	TRBJ2-1	CASSLVTRPLHNEQFF
TRBV9	TRBJ2-7	CASSPHTGNEQYF
TRBV15	TRBJ2-7	CATSSIASRDEQYF
TRBV14	TRBJ2-2	CASSQVQVGTGELFF
TRBV20-1	TRBJ2-1	CSARVPRGGNNEQFF
TRBV7-3	TRBJ2-7	CASSLSGRGGEQYF
TRBV29-1	TRBJ2-7	CSVEVGNSYEQYF
TRBV4-2	TRBJ2-1	CASSQISGAPNEQFF
TRBV6-2/TRBV6-3	TRBJ2-5	CALGTDQETQYF